This T cell receptor (beta chain) was documented in a study of blood T cell repertoires in COVID-19. The CDR3 has 18 residues. Germline lookup yields CDR1 SGHRS and CDR2 YFSETQ. V lost 3 bases, J lost 0 bases, and 10 bases stayed unmatched. This clone was observed a few times. The protocol was immunoSEQ multiplex PCR, while the TCRdb copy is restricted to in-frame clones and leaves out a portion. The data show about 240,000 clones, about 83% seen once. This clonotype was obtained from a man of 80 years or more with acute or convalescent COVID-19. Sequencing was done on a sample of peripheral blood. The J gene is TRBJ2-1, the V gene TRBV5-1; TRBD2 matches at 9 bases. CDR3 sequence: CASSYTTSGLSSYNEQFF. CDR3 sequence (DNA): TGCGCCAGCAGCTACACTACTAGCGGGCTTAGCTCCTACAATGAGCAGTTCTTC. The variable domain in full, completed from reference TRBV5-1 and TRBJ2-1, reads KAGVTQTPRYLIKTRGQQVTLSCSPISGHRSVSWYQQTPGQGLQFLFEYFSETQRNKGNFPGRFSGRQFSNSRSEMNVSTLELGDSALYLCASSYTTSGLSSYNEQFFGPGTRLTVL.